This T cell receptor (beta chain) was obtained from a study of blood T cell repertoires in COVID-19. Each recovered donor of Cohort 3 presented with two negative PCRs, clearance, or symptom resolution. Repertoires were generated with immunoSEQ multiplex PCR, while TCRdb's copy carries only in-frame clones and drops some. Among under 200,000 clones listed, approximately 80% were seen once. Between the trimmed V and J ends, which lost 4 bases and 2 bases, there was a span of 12 bases. The CDR3 contains 16 residues. Per germline, CDR1 MGHRA and CDR2 YSYEKL. This clone is a singleton in its sample. The clonotype comes from a woman aged 60 to 75 who had recovered from COVID-19. The source material was PBMCs or T cells enriched from blood (not recorded which). The V gene is TRBV4-1, the J gene TRBJ1-6; D is possibly TRBD1 (6 bases). Written as DNA, the CDR3 is TGCGCCAGCAGCCCCTGGGGGCAAACCTATAATTCACCCCTCCACTTT. Amino acid sequence: CASSPWGQTYNSPLHF.